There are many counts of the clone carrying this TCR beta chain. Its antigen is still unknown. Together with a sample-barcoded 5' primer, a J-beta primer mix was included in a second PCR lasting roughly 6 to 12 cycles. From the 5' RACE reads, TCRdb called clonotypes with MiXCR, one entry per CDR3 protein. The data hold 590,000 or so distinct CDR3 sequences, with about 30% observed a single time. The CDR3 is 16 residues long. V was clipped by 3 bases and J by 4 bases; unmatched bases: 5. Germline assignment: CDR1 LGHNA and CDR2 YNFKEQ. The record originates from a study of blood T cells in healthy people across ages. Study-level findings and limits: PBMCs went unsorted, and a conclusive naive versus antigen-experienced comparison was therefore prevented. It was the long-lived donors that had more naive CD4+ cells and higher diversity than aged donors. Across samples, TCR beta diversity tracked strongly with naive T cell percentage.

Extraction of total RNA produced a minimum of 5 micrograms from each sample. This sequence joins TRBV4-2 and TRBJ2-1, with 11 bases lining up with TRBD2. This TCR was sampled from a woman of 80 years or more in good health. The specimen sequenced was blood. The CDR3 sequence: CASSQELAGVYNEQFF. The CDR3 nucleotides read TGTGCCAGCAGCCAGGAACTAGCGGGGGTTTACAATGAGCAGTTCTTC.